These T cell receptor beta chains were read from a single sample in a study of CD8 T cells in Susac syndrome. TCRdb redid the calling of the immunoSEQ multiplex PCR reads with MiXCR, one entry per CDR3 protein. The repertoire holds about 120,000 distinct CDR3 sequences, 96% seen once, with 0.11% to 0.15% in the top ten. Specimen: CD4+ T cells from PBMCs. These TCRs come from a human donor with Susac syndrome. CDR3s include the opening cysteine and the closing phenylalanine or tryptophan. The order of the fields is clone size, J gene, V gene, D gene, CDR3 protein, CDR3 DNA. A D gene is named only where the DNA matches it firmly. Size is stated for part of the rows, as once, few or many counts, or as a class when the clone is expanded.

NA,TRBJ2-5,TRBV28,TRBD1,CASRSGGEGTQYF,TGTGCCAGCAGATCAGGGGGCGAGGGGACCCAGTACTTC
NA,TRBJ1-5,TRBV20-1,TRBD1,CSARVTGGGNQPQHF,TGCAGTGCTAGGGTGACAGGGGGCGGCAATCAGCCCCAGCATTTT
NA,TRBJ2-2,TRBV3-1,NA,CASSQELGGELFF,TGTGCCAGCAGCCAAGAGTTAGGCGGGGAGCTGTTTTTT
NA,TRBJ1-1,TRBV20-1,NA,CSARGQRGMNTEAFF,TGCAGTGCTAGAGGACAACGTGGAATGAACACTGAAGCTTTCTTT
once,TRBJ1-2,TRBV3-1,TRBD1,CASSQAGTGAYGYTF,TGTGCCAGCAGCCAGGCCGGGACAGGGGCCTATGGCTACACCTTC
NA,TRBJ1-2,TRBV29-1,NA,CSVARGPYGYTF,TGCAGCGTTGCGAGGGGCCCCTATGGCTACACCTTC
NA,TRBJ2-1,TRBV12-3/TRBV12-4,NA,CASSFSHEQFF,TGTGCCAGCAGTTTTTCCCATGAGCAGTTCTTC
NA,TRBJ1-5,TRBV2,TRBD1,CASGDRVNQPQHF,TGTGCCAGCGGAGACAGGGTCAATCAGCCCCAGCATTTT
once,TRBJ1-5,TRBV4-1,NA,CASSQVQTISNQPQHF,TGCGCCAGCAGCCAAGTCCAGACGATTAGCAATCAGCCCCAGCATTTT
NA,TRBJ2-1,TRBV7-9,TRBD2,CASSLGGLAGGEQFF,TGTGCCAGCAGCTTAGGGGGACTAGCGGGAGGTGAGCAGTTCTTC
NA,TRBJ1-1,TRBV18,NA,CASSPMGLEAFF,TGTGCCAGCTCACCAATGGGGTTAGAAGCTTTCTTT
NA,TRBJ2-6,TRBV12-3/TRBV12-4,TRBD2,CASLRLAGQVPSGANVLTF,TGTGCCAGCTTAAGACTAGCGGGACAAGTACCATCTGGGGCCAACGTCCTGACTTTC
NA,TRBJ2-5,TRBV7-9,TRBD2,CASTRMTSLQETQYF,TGTGCCAGCACAAGAATGACTAGCCTACAAGAGACCCAGTACTTC
NA,TRBJ2-1,TRBV18,NA,CASSPSARDNEQFF,TGTGCCAGCTCACCTTCCGCCCGAGACAATGAGCAGTTCTTC
NA,TRBJ1-2,TRBV28,TRBD1,CASSFAIGTGDYGYTF,TGTGCCAGCAGTTTCGCCATTGGGACAGGGGACTATGGCTACACCTTC
NA,TRBJ2-7,TRBV29-1,NA,CSVAGVNSYEQYF,TGCAGCGTTGCAGGGGTCAACTCCTACGAGCAGTACTTC
few,TRBJ2-2,TRBV29-1,NA,CSVGALANTGELFF,TGCAGCGTTGGAGCCCTAGCAAACACCGGGGAGCTGTTTTTT
NA,TRBJ1-1,TRBV2,NA,CASRVGSASEAFF,TGTGCCAGCAGAGTGGGGAGCGCTTCTGAAGCTTTCTTT
NA,TRBJ2-3,TRBV4-2,NA,CASSHLADTQYF,TGTGCCAGCAGTCACCTCGCAGATACGCAGTATTTT
NA,TRBJ2-7,TRBV20-1,NA,CSVQTSYEQYF,TGCAGTGTCCAGACTAGCTACGAGCAGTACTTC
NA,TRBJ2-5,TRBV28,NA,CASSLGRLETQYF,TGTGCCAGCAGTTTGGGCAGGCTAGAGACCCAGTACTTC
NA,TRBJ2-5,TRBV2,TRBD2,CASTGRVQETQYF,TGTGCCAGCACGGGGAGGGTCCAAGAGACCCAGTACTTC
NA,TRBJ2-3,TRBV20-1,NA,CSARTEQQGGQYF,TGCAGTGCCCGCACCGAACAACAGGGAGGGCAGTATTTT
NA,TRBJ2-7,TRBV20-1,TRBD1,CSASRPRGFYEQYF,TGCAGTGCTTCCCGTCCCAGGGGGTTTTACGAGCAGTACTTC
NA,TRBJ2-1,TRBV3-1,NA,CASSQLRGHYNEQFF,TGTGCCAGCAGCCAACTGCGGGGTCACTACAATGAGCAGTTCTTC
NA,TRBJ2-5,TRBV10-3,TRBD1,CAISGGQGGQETQYF,TGTGCCATCAGTGGGGGACAGGGCGGTCAAGAGACCCAGTACTTC
NA,TRBJ2-5,TRBV12-3/TRBV12-4,TRBD1,CASSSQGGFQETQYF,TGTGCCAGCTCCTCACAGGGGGGTTTCCAAGAGACCCAGTACTTC
NA,TRBJ1-1,TRBV14,NA,CASSRLGTEAFF,TGTGCCAGCAGCCGCCTCGGGACTGAAGCTTTCTTT
once,TRBJ1-1,TRBV4-3,NA,CASSQDREGTFFTEAFF,TGCGCCAGCAGCCAAGATAGAGAGGGGACATTCTTTACTGAAGCTTTCTTT
NA,TRBJ2-1,TRBV7-8,TRBD2,CASSLVPGGEQFF,TGTGCCAGCAGCTTAGTGCCGGGAGGCGAGCAGTTCTTC
NA,TRBJ2-2,TRBV5-1,NA,CASSLAVTAGELFF,TGCGCCAGCAGCTTGGCTGTGACAGCCGGGGAGCTGTTTTTT
NA,TRBJ1-2,TRBV27,NA,CASSLYAGVNYGYTF,TGTGCCAGCAGTTTATACGCAGGGGTTAACTATGGCTACACCTTC
NA,TRBJ2-2,TRBV27,TRBD1,CASSFGQGGRELFF,TGTGCCAGCAGTTTCGGACAGGGCGGCCGGGAGCTGTTTTTT
NA,TRBJ1-1,TRBV5-4,NA,CASSLFGYGYTEAFF,TGTGCCAGCAGCTTGTTTGGGTATGGGTACACTGAAGCTTTCTTT
NA,TRBJ2-7,TRBV2,NA,CASSDLALKEEQYF,TGTGCCAGCAGTGATCTTGCGCTAAAGGAGGAGCAGTACTTC
NA,TRBJ2-3,TRBV29-1,NA,CSGRLSPDTQYF,TGCAGCGGGAGACTGTCTCCAGATACGCAGTATTTT
NA,TRBJ1-2,TRBV6-6,NA,CASGRLTASMDGTF,TGTGCCAGCGGCCGATTGACCGCGTCTATGGATGGCACCTTC
NA,TRBJ1-5,TRBV30,TRBD1,CAWDGTGNQPQHF,TGTGCCTGGGACGGGACAGGCAATCAGCCCCAGCATTTT
once,TRBJ1-2,TRBV30,TRBD1,CAWSVRTGGLVGGYTF,TGTGCCTGGAGTGTAAGGACAGGGGGCTTGGTAGGGGGCTACACCTTC
NA,TRBJ2-7,TRBV4-2,TRBD2,CASSHTGTSEYEQYF,TGTGCCAGCAGCCACACCGGGACTAGCGAGTACGAGCAGTACTTC
NA,TRBJ2-1,TRBV20-1,NA,CSALGAGDEQFF,TGCAGTGCACTGGGGGCGGGAGATGAGCAGTTCTTC
once,TRBJ2-1,TRBV4-1,NA,CASSQVGGPSVYNEQFF,TGCGCCAGCAGCCAAGTTGGGGGACCCTCGGTATACAATGAGCAGTTCTTC
NA,TRBJ2-1,TRBV15,NA,CATSRDSGVSTYNEQFF,TGTGCCACCAGCAGAGATTCGGGGGTATCAACGTACAATGAGCAGTTCTTC
NA,TRBJ2-3,TRBV3-1,NA,CASSQDYELNTDTQYF,TGTGCCAGCAGCCAAGACTATGAGCTTAACACAGATACGCAGTATTTT
NA,TRBJ2-7,TRBV30,NA,CAWGDGSYEQYF,TGTGCCTGGGGGGACGGTTCCTACGAGCAGTACTTC